This entry is about one T cell receptor beta chain. What it recognizes is unknown. A read error may produce the germline difference seen at one junction end. Other DNA sequences in the sample encode the same CDR3. These data belong to a study of OX40 agonist ivuxolimab in advanced cancers. Study-level information: Subjects had a mean age of around 60 years, with a range of 23 to 79; about 83% were male.

Profiled with immunoSEQ multiplex PCR; TCRdb holds only in-frame clones, not every one. The profile covers some 76,000 clones, with approximately 86% appearing a single time and under 0.8% taken by the ten largest. In germline, CDR1 is SNHLY, CDR2 FYNNEI. CDR3 length equals 11 residues. Study-wide points: Researchers did not establish what antigens the expanded peripheral T cells target.

This receptor was taken from an adult with an advanced solid tumor such as melanoma, head and neck, liver or kidney cancer. The material sequenced was CD4+ or CD8+ T cells sorted from blood, taken in a trial of the OX40 agonist ivuxolimab. The chain links TRBV2 to TRBJ2-1, with D possibly matching TRBD1 (5 bases). CDR3 sequence: CASRGLAEQFF. The CDR3, as DNA: TGTGCCAGCAGGGGGCTGGCTGAGCAATTCTTC.